This T cell receptor beta chain was sequenced in a study of CD8 T cells in Susac syndrome. RNA was extracted with the RNeasy kit, and a quantity of about 0.45 to 1 ug was reverse transcribed using random hexamers. TCRdb independently ran MiXCR on the immunoSEQ multiplex PCR reads; one entry per CDR3 protein. The data contain fewer than 150,000 distinct CDR3 sequences, over 85% of them singletons. V shed 5 bases and J shed 1 base, with 18 bases lying between them. CDR1 and CDR2 (germline): SQVTM, ANQGSEA. The CDR3 is 16 amino acids. Input material: CD8+ T cells from PBMCs. The TCR was taken from a human donor in good health. This chain uses TRBV29-1 with TRBJ2-1; D is perhaps TRBD1 (6 bases). CDR3: CSVTGDTGSSYNEQFF. DNA of the CDR3: TGCAGCGTTACCGGGGACACCGGGTCGTCCTACAATGAGCAGTTCTTC.